This T cell receptor beta chain was profiled in a study of cytomegalovirus exposure and HLA in healthy donors. Whole-study findings and limits: TCR beta V- and J-gene trimming was later associated with a missense DCLRE1C variant. Presence/absence analyses took donor sequencing depth as roughly uniform. Analyzed later, most CMV-associated TCR beta chains appeared HLA-restricted.

For this clone: What it binds is unknown.

The PCR employed 60 Vbeta primers together with 13 Jbeta primers. Profiled with immunoSEQ multiplex PCR; TCRdb holds only in-frame clones, not every one. The data show around 150,000 clones, 70% to 85% seen once. This receptor was obtained from a man younger than 40 in good health and CMV-seropositive. Sequenced sample: PBMCs.

The CDR3 DNA reads TGTGCCAGCAGTGGGGGACAGGGGGCTGGGGAAAAACTGTTTTTT. Translated, it gives CASSGGQGAGEKLFF. The rearrangement joins TRBV6-1 to TRBJ1-4; 12 bases are shared with TRBD1. The CDR3 spans 15 residues. V dropped 4 bases and J dropped 8; count of bases not matched to a gene: 5. The germline gives CDR1 MNHNS, CDR2 SASEGT.